Listed below are T cell receptor beta chains from one sample, sequenced in a study of identical twins. TCRdb re-derived calls from the 5' RACE reads in MiXCR, one entry per CDR3 protein. The sample lists around 1.7 million distinct CDR3 sequences, less than 40% occurring once. The sequencing input was cord blood. The receptors were gathered from a newborn girl in good health. Each CDR3 is given with its conserved first and last residue. D genes are given only for firm matches. Rows may omit the clone size; those that give it use once, few, many or a size class.

clone_size,j_call,v_call,d_call,cdr3_nt,cdr3_aa
.,TRBJ2-1,TRBV6-5,TRBD1,TGTGCCAGCAGTTTGGACAGGGGGGCGTCAAATGAGCAGTTCTTC,CASSLDRGASNEQFF
few,TRBJ2-1,TRBV20-1,.,TGCAGTGCAGGGGGACTACCCTACAATGAGCAGTTCTTC,CSAGGLPYNEQFF
few,TRBJ2-6,TRBV6-5,TRBD1,TGTGCCAGCAGTTCAGACAGGGCTGGGGCCAACGTCCTGACTTTC,CASSSDRAGANVLTF
few,TRBJ2-1,TRBV7-2,.,TGTGCCAGCACTTCAGATAATGAGCAGTTCTTC,CASTSDNEQFF
few,TRBJ2-1,TRBV27,.,TGTGCCAGCAATACAGCATACTCCTACAATGAGCAGTTCTTC,CASNTAYSYNEQFF
.,TRBJ2-7,TRBV7-2,.,TGTGCCAGCAGCTTCTTCCGGACCAGCGCCTACGAGCAGTACTTC,CASSFFRTSAYEQYF
once,TRBJ2-1,TRBV7-9,TRBD2,TGTGCCAGCAGCCCCCCTAGCGGGAGGGCTTGGGAGCAGTTCTTC,CASSPPSGRAWEQFF
.,TRBJ1-1,TRBV6-1,.,TGTGCCAGCAGCCCGGTGGTGGTCACTGAAGCTTTCTTT,CASSPVVVTEAFF
.,TRBJ2-5,TRBV27,TRBD2,TGTGCCAGCAGTTGGAGCGGGAGGGGGTACAATGAGCAGTACTTC,CASSWSGRGYNEQYF
.,TRBJ1-1,TRBV29-1,.,TGCAGCGTTGGGGCAGCTAACACTGAAGCTTTCTTT,CSVGAANTEAFF
.,TRBJ2-6,TRBV30,TRBD1,TGTGCCTGGAGTGTAAGGGACAGGGTTTCATCTGGGGCCAACGTCCTGACTTTC,CAWSVRDRVSSGANVLTF
.,TRBJ1-5,TRBV28,.,TGTGCCAGCAGTTTCGGCGGGTTTCGACAGCCCCAGCATTTT,CASSFGGFRQPQHF
.,TRBJ2-7,TRBV7-2,.,TGTGCCAGCAGCTTAGTTGGGAGTTCCCCCTCCTACGAGCAGTACTTC,CASSLVGSSPSYEQYF
.,TRBJ2-7,TRBV5-1,.,TGCGCCAGCAGCTTGAGGTTGGGTGGCCCCGAGCAGTACTTC,CASSLRLGGPEQYF
.,TRBJ1-2,TRBV28,TRBD1,TGTGCCAGCAGTCCCCGACAGGGCTTGGGCTACACCTTC,CASSPRQGLGYTF
.,TRBJ1-5,TRBV5-6,.,TGTGCCAGCAGCCGCCGGATTAGCAATCAGCCCCAGCATTTT,CASSRRISNQPQHF
many,TRBJ1-5,TRBV7-2,.,TGTGCCAGCAGTTTAGCTGGCGGACCCAATCAGCCCCAGCATTTT,CASSLAGGPNQPQHF
.,TRBJ2-3,TRBV28,.,TGTGCCAGCAGATATCATGGAGGCGAATGGCCCACAGATACGCAGTATTTT,CASRYHGGEWPTDTQYF
many,TRBJ2-1,TRBV14,TRBD2,TGTGCCAGCAGACTACAGGAGTGGACTAGCGTCTACAATGAGCAGTTCTTC,CASRLQEWTSVYNEQFF
.,TRBJ2-1,TRBV4-1,TRBD2,TGCGCCAGCAGCCAAGATAAGCGGGGAACCTTCAATGAGCAGTTCTTC,CASSQDKRGTFNEQFF
.,TRBJ2-7,TRBV4-1,TRBD1,TGCGCCAGCAGCTCCTGGACAGGGATAACCTACGAGCAGTACTTC,CASSSWTGITYEQYF
many,TRBJ2-1,TRBV2,.,TGTGCCAGCAGTGAGGGGCATCTGAGCTCCTACAATGAGCAGTTCTTC,CASSEGHLSSYNEQFF
.,TRBJ1-2,TRBV7-9,.,TGTGCCAGCAGCTACTCCGTTTTCCCAAGATGGCAGGGGACTAACTATGGCTACACCTTC,CASSYSVFPRWQGTNYGYTF
.,TRBJ2-1,TRBV2,TRBD2,TGTGCCAGCAGTGACCAGACCGGGACTAGCATTGGGGATGAGCAGTTCTTC,CASSDQTGTSIGDEQFF
.,TRBJ2-1,TRBV30,TRBD2,TGTGCCTGGAGTGTACTGGCGGGGGGGCTTAATGAGCAGTTCTTC,CAWSVLAGGLNEQFF
.,TRBJ2-1,TRBV28,.,TGTGCCAGCAATGGAAACAATGAGCAGTTCTTC,CASNGNNEQFF
.,TRBJ2-3,TRBV27,TRBD2,TGTGCCAGCAGTTTTTTATACGGGCTAGCGGGAGTCCCAGATACGCAGTATTTT,CASSFLYGLAGVPDTQYF
.,TRBJ2-3,TRBV29-1,.,TGCAGCGGGTTAGACGGGGCCCCTGATACGCAGTATTTT,CSGLDGAPDTQYF
many,TRBJ2-4,TRBV27,TRBD1,TGTGCCAGACAGGGGGCCAAAAACATTCAGTACTTC,CARQGAKNIQYF
.,TRBJ2-7,TRBV27,TRBD1,TGTGCCAGCAGTTTATGGGGGACAGGCACCTACGAGCAGTACTTC,CASSLWGTGTYEQYF
few,TRBJ1-1,TRBV5-1,.,TGCGCCAGCAGCGCGCGACGGGGCACTGAAGCTTTCTTT,CASSARRGTEAFF
few,TRBJ2-1,TRBV5-1,.,TGCGCCAGCAGCTTTCTCACAGGGACCTACAATGAGCAGTTCTTC,CASSFLTGTYNEQFF
.,TRBJ2-4,TRBV3-1,TRBD2,TGTGCCAGCAGCCAAGGAAGGCAGGGGCGGGGGGAGCAGTACTTC,CASSQGRQGRGEQYF
few,TRBJ2-3,TRBV28,.,TGTGCCAGCAGTTTAATAGTGCGGGCCGCTAGCACAGATACGCAGTATTTT,CASSLIVRAASTDTQYF
few,TRBJ2-3,TRBV20-1,TRBD2,TGCAGTGCTCACCTTAGCGGGAGGGCCGACCTGGGACCAGATACGCAGTATTTT,CSAHLSGRADLGPDTQYF
many,TRBJ1-2,TRBV29-1,TRBD1,TGCAGCGTCCGGCCCATTTACGACAGGGCTAACTATGGCTACACCTTC,CSVRPIYDRANYGYTF
.,TRBJ1-5,TRBV19,.,TGTGCCAGTAGTATGCGGGATAGCAATCAGCCCCAGCATTTT,CASSMRDSNQPQHF
few,TRBJ1-4,TRBV4-1,.,TGCGCCAGCAGCCGGAGCGGGACGAGTGAAAAACTGTTTTTT,CASSRSGTSEKLFF
few,TRBJ2-3,TRBV21-1,.,TGTGCCAGCAGCAAACCATATCAAGCGGGAGATACGCAGTATTTT,CASSKPYQAGDTQYF
.,TRBJ2-5,TRBV25-1,TRBD2,TGTGCCAGTTGGCGGGAGGGCCAGGAGACCCAGTACTTC,CASWREGQETQYF
few,TRBJ2-3,TRBV20-1,TRBD2,TGCAGTGCTACAGGGACTAGCGGGACTAGCACAGATACGCAGTATTTT,CSATGTSGTSTDTQYF
.,TRBJ2-5,TRBV9,TRBD2,TGTGCCAGCAGCGCGGGACTAGCGGGAGTGGGAGAGACCCAGTACTTC,CASSAGLAGVGETQYF
.,TRBJ1-2,TRBV20-1,.,TGCAGTGCTAGAGAAAAGGGTCTAGGAAACTATGGCTACACCTTC,CSAREKGLGNYGYTF
.,TRBJ2-1,TRBV13,TRBD2,TGTGCCAGCAGCTCCGGGAGCGGGGGGTACAATGAGCAGTTCTTC,CASSSGSGGYNEQFF
.,TRBJ1-2,TRBV4-1,.,TGCGCCAGCAGCCAAGATTGGGCCAGATATGGCTACACCTTC,CASSQDWARYGYTF
few,TRBJ2-7,TRBV3-1,.,TGTGCCAGCAGCCAAGCCGCGGGCCCTCTCGAGCAGTACTTC,CASSQAAGPLEQYF
many,TRBJ2-1,TRBV10-3,.,TGTGCCATCAGTGAGCTTCAGGGGTACCCCTACAATGAGCAGTTCTTC,CAISELQGYPYNEQFF
.,TRBJ1-2,TRBV18,TRBD1,TGTGCCAGCTCACCACCTGGAACGACAGGGGCCTATGGCTACACCTTC,CASSPPGTTGAYGYTF
many,TRBJ1-2,TRBV29-1,.,TGCAGCGTTACTGGCTACACCTTC,CSVTGYTF
many,TRBJ2-7,TRBV9,.,TGTGCCAGCAGCGTAGAGGCAGGGGCCGTCTACGAGCAGTACTTC,CASSVEAGAVYEQYF
once,TRBJ1-3,TRBV20-1,.,TGCAGTGCTAGAGAACCCAATGAAAACACCATATATTTT,CSAREPNENTIYF
.,TRBJ1-1,TRBV5-1,.,TGCGCCAGCAGCCACAATGGCAGGTCTGAAGCTTTCTTT,CASSHNGRSEAFF